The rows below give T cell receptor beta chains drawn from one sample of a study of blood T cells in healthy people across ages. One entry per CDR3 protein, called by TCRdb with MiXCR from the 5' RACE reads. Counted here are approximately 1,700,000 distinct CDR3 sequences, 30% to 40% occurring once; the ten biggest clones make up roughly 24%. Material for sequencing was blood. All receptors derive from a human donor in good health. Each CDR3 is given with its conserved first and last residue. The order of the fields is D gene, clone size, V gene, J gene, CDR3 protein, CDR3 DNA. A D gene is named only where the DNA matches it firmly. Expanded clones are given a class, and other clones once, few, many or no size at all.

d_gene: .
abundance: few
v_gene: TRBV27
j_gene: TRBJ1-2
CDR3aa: CASSLKGEPNYGYTF
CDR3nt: TGTGCCAGCAGTTTAAAGGGGGAACCTAACTATGGCTACACCTTC

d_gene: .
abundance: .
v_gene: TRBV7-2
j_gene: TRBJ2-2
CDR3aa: CASSLQGTGELFF
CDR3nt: TGTGCCAGCAGCTTACAGGGCACCGGGGAGCTGTTTTTT

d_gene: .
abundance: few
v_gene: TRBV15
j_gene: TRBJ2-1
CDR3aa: CATSRDWGEQFF
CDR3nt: TGTGCCACCAGCAGAGATTGGGGTGAGCAGTTCTTC

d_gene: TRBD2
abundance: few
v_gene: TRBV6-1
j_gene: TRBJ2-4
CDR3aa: CASSDGLAGGTAKNIQYF
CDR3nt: TGTGCCAGCAGTGACGGACTAGCGGGGGGGACGGCCAAAAACATTCAGTACTTC

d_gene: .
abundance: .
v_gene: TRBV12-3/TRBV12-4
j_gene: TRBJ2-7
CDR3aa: CASSYPPGEAYF
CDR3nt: TGTGCCAGCAGCTATCCCCCGGGAGAGGCGTACTTC

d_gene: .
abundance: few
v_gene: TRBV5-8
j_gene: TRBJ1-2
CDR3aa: CASSLERGGYGYTF
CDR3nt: TGTGCCAGCAGCTTGGAACGGGGCGGCTATGGCTACACCTTC

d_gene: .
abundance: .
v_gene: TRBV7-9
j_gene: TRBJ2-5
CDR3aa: CASSLGGRAGMRTQYF
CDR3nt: TGTGCCAGCAGCTTAGGAGGCAGGGCTGGTATGAGGACCCAGTACTTC

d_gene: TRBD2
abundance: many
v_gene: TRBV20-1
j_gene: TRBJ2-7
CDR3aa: CSARGLAGGLYEQYF
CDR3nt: TGCAGTGCTAGAGGGTTAGCGGGGGGCCTCTACGAGCAGTACTTC

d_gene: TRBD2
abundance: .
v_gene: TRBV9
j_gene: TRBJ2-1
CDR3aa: CASSVGSWAGGGAGNEQFF
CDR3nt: TGTGCCAGCAGCGTAGGTTCTTGGGCTGGCGGGGGGGCCGGGAATGAGCAGTTCTTC

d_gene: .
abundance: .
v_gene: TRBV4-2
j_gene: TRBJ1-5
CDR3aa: CASSHSSGGSNQPQHF
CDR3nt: TGTGCCAGCAGCCATTCCTCCGGGGGGAGCAATCAGCCCCAGCATTTT

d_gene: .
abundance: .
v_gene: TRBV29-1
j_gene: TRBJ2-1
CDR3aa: CSVEGQGRGDNEQFF
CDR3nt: TGCAGCGTTGAAGGGCAGGGCCGTGGGGACAATGAGCAGTTCTTC

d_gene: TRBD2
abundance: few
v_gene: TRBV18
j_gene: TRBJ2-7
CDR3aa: CASSPGIGGASYEQYF
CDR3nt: TGTGCCAGCTCACCAGGGATCGGGGGGGCCTCCTACGAGCAGTACTTC

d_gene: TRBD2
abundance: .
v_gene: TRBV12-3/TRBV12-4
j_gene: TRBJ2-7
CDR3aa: CASSSTGTSLYEQYF
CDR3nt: TGTGCCAGCAGTTCCACCGGGACTAGCCTCTACGAGCAGTACTTC

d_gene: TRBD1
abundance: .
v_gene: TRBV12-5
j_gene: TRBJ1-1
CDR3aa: CASGPGTEHEAFF
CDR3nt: TGTGCTAGTGGTCCCGGGACAGAACATGAAGCTTTCTTT

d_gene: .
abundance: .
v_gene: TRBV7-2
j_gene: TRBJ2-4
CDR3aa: CASSLAYRAPKDIQYF
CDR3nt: TGTGCCAGCAGCTTAGCGTACAGGGCCCCCAAAGACATTCAGTACTTC

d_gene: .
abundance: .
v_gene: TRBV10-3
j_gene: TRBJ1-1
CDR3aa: CAIRGGNLNTEAFF
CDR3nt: TGTGCCATCAGAGGAGGGAATCTGAACACTGAAGCTTTCTTT

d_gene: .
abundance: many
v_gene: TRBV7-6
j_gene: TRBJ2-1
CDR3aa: CASSLGPSEDNEQFF
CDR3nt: TGTGCCAGCAGCTTAGGCCCCAGCGAAGACAATGAGCAGTTCTTC

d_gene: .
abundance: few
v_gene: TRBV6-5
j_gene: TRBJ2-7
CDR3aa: CASSYGHSSYEQYF
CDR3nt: TGTGCCAGCAGTTACGGACATAGCTCCTACGAGCAGTACTTC

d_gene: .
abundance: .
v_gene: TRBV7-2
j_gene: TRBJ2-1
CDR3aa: CASSLEGPQIPNEQFF
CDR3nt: TGTGCCAGCAGCTTAGAGGGGCCACAGATCCCCAATGAGCAGTTCTTC

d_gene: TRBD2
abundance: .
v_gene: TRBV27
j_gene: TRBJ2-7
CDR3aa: CASSVREGRAYEQYF
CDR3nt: TGTGCCAGCAGTGTACGGGAGGGCAGGGCTTACGAGCAGTACTTC

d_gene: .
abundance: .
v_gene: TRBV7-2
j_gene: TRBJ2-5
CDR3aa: CASSPRTRRETQYF
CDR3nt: TGTGCCAGCAGCCCACGAACCCGCCGGGAGACCCAGTACTTC

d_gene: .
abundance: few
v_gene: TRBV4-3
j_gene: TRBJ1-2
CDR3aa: CASSQTRLPDGYTF
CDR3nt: TGCGCCAGCAGCCAGACCCGACTTCCGGATGGCTACACCTTC

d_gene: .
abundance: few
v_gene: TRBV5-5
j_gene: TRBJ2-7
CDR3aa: CASSLREALYEQYF
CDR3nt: TGTGCCAGCAGCTTGAGGGAAGCCCTCTACGAGCAGTACTTC

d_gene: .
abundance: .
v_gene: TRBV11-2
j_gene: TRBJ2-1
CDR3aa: CVSSPSPGFSSYNEQFF
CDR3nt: TGTGTCAGCAGCCCTAGTCCGGGGTTCAGCTCCTACAATGAGCAGTTCTTC

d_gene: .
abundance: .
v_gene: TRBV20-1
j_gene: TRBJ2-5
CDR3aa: CSARRGGSAETQYF
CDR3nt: TGCAGTGCTAGGAGAGGGGGGTCCGCTGAGACCCAGTACTTC

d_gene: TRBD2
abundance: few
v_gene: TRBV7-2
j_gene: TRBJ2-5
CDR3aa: CAGTRTSGSQETQYF
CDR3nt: TGTGCCGGCACCCGGACTAGCGGGAGTCAAGAGACCCAGTACTTC

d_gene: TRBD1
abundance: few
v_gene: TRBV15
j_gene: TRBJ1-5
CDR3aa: CATSRETGTGHQPQHF
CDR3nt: TGTGCCACCAGCAGAGAAACCGGGACAGGACATCAGCCCCAGCATTTT

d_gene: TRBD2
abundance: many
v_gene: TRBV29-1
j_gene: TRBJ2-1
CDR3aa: CSVSGVAGGDLWEQFF
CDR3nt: TGCAGCGTCTCGGGGGTAGCGGGAGGGGACCTTTGGGAGCAGTTCTTC

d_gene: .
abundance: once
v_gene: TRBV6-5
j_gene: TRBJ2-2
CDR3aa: CASRTGPSEAGELFF
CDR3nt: TGTGCCAGCAGGACGGGACCCAGCGAGGCCGGGGAGCTGTTTTTT

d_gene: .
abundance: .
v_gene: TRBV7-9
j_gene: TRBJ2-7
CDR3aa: CASSLSFGRSLGQYF
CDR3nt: TGTGCCAGCAGCTTATCTTTTGGCAGGTCTTTAGGGCAGTACTTC

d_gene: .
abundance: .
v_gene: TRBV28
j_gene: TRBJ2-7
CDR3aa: CATTGHEQYF
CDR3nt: TGTGCCACCACAGGGCACGAGCAGTACTTC

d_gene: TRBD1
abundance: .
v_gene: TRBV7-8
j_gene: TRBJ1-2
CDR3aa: CASSPKDRGRRATGYTF
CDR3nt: TGTGCCAGCAGCCCTAAAGACAGGGGACGACGGGCTACTGGCTACACCTTC

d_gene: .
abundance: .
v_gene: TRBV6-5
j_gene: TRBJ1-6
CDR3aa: CASSPTGRYNSPLHF
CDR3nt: TGTGCCAGCAGCCCCACAGGACGCTATAATTCACCCCTCCACTTT

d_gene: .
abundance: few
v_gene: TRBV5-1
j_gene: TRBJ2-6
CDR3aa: CASSLRRGISGANVLTF
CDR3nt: TGCGCCAGCAGCTTGAGGAGGGGAATCTCTGGGGCCAACGTCCTGACTTTC

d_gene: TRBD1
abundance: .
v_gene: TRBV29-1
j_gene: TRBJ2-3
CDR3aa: CSVGGQGIRTDTQYF
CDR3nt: TGCAGCGTTGGGGGACAGGGGATCCGCACAGATACGCAGTATTTT

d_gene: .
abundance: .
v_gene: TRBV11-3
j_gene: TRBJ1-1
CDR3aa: CASSQGRVGRNTEAFF
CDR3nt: TGTGCCAGCAGCCAGGGTCGGGTCGGCAGGAACACTGAAGCTTTCTTT

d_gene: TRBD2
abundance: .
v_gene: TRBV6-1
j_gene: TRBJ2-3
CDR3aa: CASRSLAATDTQYF
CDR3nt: TGTGCCAGCAGATCACTAGCGGCCACAGATACGCAGTATTTT

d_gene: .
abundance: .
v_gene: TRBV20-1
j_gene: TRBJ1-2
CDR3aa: CSASQRGYGYTF
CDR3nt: TGCAGTGCTAGCCAGAGGGGCTATGGCTACACCTTC

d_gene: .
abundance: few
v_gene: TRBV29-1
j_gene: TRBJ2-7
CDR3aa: CSARDGGLQYF
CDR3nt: TGCAGCGCCCGTGATGGGGGTTTGCAGTACTTC

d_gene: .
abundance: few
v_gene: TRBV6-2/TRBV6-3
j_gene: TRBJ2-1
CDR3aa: CASSYFKAVVNEQFF
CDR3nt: TGTGCCAGCAGTTACTTCAAAGCGGTCGTCAATGAGCAGTTCTTC

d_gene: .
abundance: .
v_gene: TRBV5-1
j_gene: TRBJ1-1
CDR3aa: CAARRGLDTEAFF
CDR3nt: TGCGCCGCTCGTAGGGGATTGGACACTGAAGCTTTCTTT

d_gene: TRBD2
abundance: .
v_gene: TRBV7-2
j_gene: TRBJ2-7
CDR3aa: CASSLVLTSGGAYEQYF
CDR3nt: TGTGCCAGCAGCTTAGTTTTGACTAGCGGGGGGGCCTACGAGCAGTACTTC

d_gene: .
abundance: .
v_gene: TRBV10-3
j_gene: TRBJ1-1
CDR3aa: CAIRARQLNTEAFF
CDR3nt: TGTGCCATCAGGGCACGGCAACTGAACACTGAAGCTTTCTTT

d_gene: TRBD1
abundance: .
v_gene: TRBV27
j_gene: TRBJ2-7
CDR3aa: CASSHAFGHKAGGHEQYF
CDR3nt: TGTGCCAGCAGCCACGCCTTCGGACACAAGGCAGGGGGCCACGAGCAGTACTTC